This T cell receptor beta chain was sequenced during a study of a mutant IDH1 vaccine in newly diagnosed glioma. Across the study: Patients began vaccination 4-6 weeks after radiotherapy alone, or with temozolomide cycles.

The sample's time point: week 35, safety follow-up. Doses consisted of 300 ug of mutant IDH1 20-mer peptide each, paired with topical imiquimod. Patients in the study were vaccinated eight times, receiving shots in weeks 1, 3, 5, 7, 11, 15, 19 and 23. New WHO grade 3 or 4 astrocytomas that were IDH1-mutant and ATRX-lost had been found in donors. CDR1 is SGHDN, CDR2 FVKESK, per germline. The V gene lost 0 bases and the J gene lost 8 bases, with 11 bases spanning the gap. The CDR3 covers 15 residues. Sequenced by immunoSEQ multiplex PCR; TCRdb stores in-frame clones only, minus some. Of 29,000 or so clones listed, about 76% are singletons. In the case of this clone: Its antigen is still unknown.

This sequence was found in a man in his fifties or sixties with glioma. The chain couples TRBV14 to TRBJ1-6; a weak D match, TRBD1 (5 bases). Sample: PBMCs, taken from a glioma patient whose treatment included an IDH1 peptide vaccine. The CDR3 reads CASSQDPGWDSPLHF. As DNA, the CDR3 is TGTGCCAGCAGCCAAGATCCAGGGTGGGATTCACCCCTCCACTTT.